The 27 T cell receptor beta chains presented below share a single source sample, sequenced in a study of shared T cell receptors in the human thymus. The repertoire was sequenced with immunoSEQ multiplex PCR; TCRdb's copy has only in-frame clones and lacks some. The table records about 380,000 clones, 95% of them present only once. The sequenced material came from thymocytes. The receptor source for this set is a human donor.

J is TRBJ2-3 and V is TRBV10-1; 12 bases match TRBD2. V lost 4 bases and J lost 2; bases outside the gene matches: 1. Germline values: CDR1 WNHNN, CDR2 SYGVQD (reference sequence). The CDR3 spans 15 residues. CDR3: CASSGLAGDTDTQYF. The CDR3 bases are TGCGCCAGCAGTGGACTAGCGGGAGACACAGATACGCAGTATTTT.

The rearrangement uses TRBV9 and TRBJ2-7, with no clear D. Germline values: CDR1 SGDLS, CDR2 YYNGEE. There are 15 residues in the CDR3. Trimming took off 4 bases at V and 3 bases at J, with 17 bases between the two ends. The CDR3 protein is CASSPSSAGLYEQYF. As DNA, the CDR3 is TGTGCCAGCAGCCCTAGTTCGGCCGGCCTCTACGAGCAGTACTTC. Variable domain in full (rest from reference TRBV9 and TRBJ2-7): DSGVTQTPKHLITATGQRVTLRCSPRSGDLSVYWYQQSLDQGLQFLIQYYNGEERAKGNILERFSAQQFPDLHSELNLSSLELGDSALYFCASSPSSAGLYEQYFGPGTRLTVT.

V gene TRBV5-4 combines with J gene TRBJ2-7; maybe TRBD1 (5 bases). There are 14 residues in the CDR3. Trimming took 0 bases from V and 3 from J, leaving 10 bases between them. Germline V lookup: CDR1 SGHNT, CDR2 YYREEE (reference sequence). The CDR3 DNA sequence: TGTGCCAGCAGCTTGGCATCGGACAACTACGAGCAGTACTTC. Protein product: CASSLASDNYEQYF.

The V and J genes are TRBV6-5 and TRBJ1-2; 9 bases agree with TRBD1. Trimming at V came to 6 bases and at J to 4 bases, leaving 9 bases not matched to a gene. CDR3 length: 15 amino acids. CDR1 is MNHEY and CDR2 is SVGAGI in the germline V gene. Here the CDR3 reads CASSPGGTGLYGYTF. The DNA for the CDR3 is TGTGCCAGCAGCCCTGGGGGGACAGGGCTCTATGGCTACACCTTC.

This chain uses TRBV6-1 with TRBJ2-5, with D hard to call. The germline V and J ends were trimmed by 6 bases and 2 bases, with 7 bases remaining between them. The CDR3 runs 12 residues. Germline assignment: CDR1 MNHNS and CDR2 SASEGT. The CDR3 nucleotides read TGTGCCAGCAGAACGGGTCAAGAGACCCAGTACTTC. Translating gives CASRTGQETQYF.

The chain combines TRBV28 with TRBJ2-3, with unresolved D. This CDR3 spans 18 amino acids. V was shortened by 7 bases and J by 3 bases, with 26 bases between the two germline ends. The germline V gene has CDR1 MDHEN and CDR2 SYDVKM. CDR3 sequence: CASKVLPRMLSGTDTQYF. The DNA of the CDR3 is TGTGCCAGCAAAGTTCTACCCCGCATGTTGAGTGGTACAGATACGCAGTATTTT.

V is TRBV13 and J is TRBJ2-3, with 8 bases aligning to TRBD2. The V gene's germline CDR1 is PRHDT and CDR2 FYEKMQ (reference sequence). The CDR3 extends over 18 amino acids. V gave up 5 bases and J gave up 3 bases; unmatched junction bases: 16. The CDR3 loop is CASSPEGLERGGTDTQYF. CDR3 DNA: TGTGCCAGCAGCCCAGAGGGACTAGAGCGGGGTGGGACAGATACGCAGTATTTT.

DNA of the CDR3: TGCGCCAGCAGTGAATATAGCAATCAGCCCCAGCATTTT. Amino acid sequence: CASSEYSNQPQHF. This rearrangement joins TRBV10-1 to TRBJ1-5; D gene unclear. From germline, CDR1 is WNHNN and CDR2 SYGVQD (reference sequence). Trimming removed 3 bases from V and 0 bases from J, with 3 bases in between. The CDR3 spans 13 residues.

V is TRBV11-2 and J is TRBJ1-5, with 7 bases fitting TRBD1. In germline, CDR1 is SGHAT, CDR2 FQNNGV. Trimming took 3 bases from V and 2 from J; bases not matched to a gene: 10. This CDR3 is built from 17 residues. The CDR3 DNA sequence: TGTGCCAGCAGCTTGGATCACCCGGGACAGTGCAATCAGCCCCAGCATTTT. Protein product: CASSLDHPGQCNQPQHF. The full variable domain, with the rest looked up from reference TRBV11-2 and TRBJ1-5, is EAGVAQSPRYKIIEKRQSVAFWCNPISGHATLYWYQQILGQGPKLLIQFQNNGVVDDSQLPKDRFSAERLKGVDSTLKIQPAKLEDSAVYLCASSLDHPGQCNQPQHFGDGTRLSIL.

The chain links TRBV27 to TRBJ1-1; 7 bases are shared with TRBD1. CDR3 size: 16 residues. The junction had 10 bases not matched to a gene; V was cut back by 6 bases and J by 0 bases. Looked up from germline, CDR1 is MNHEY and CDR2 is SMNVEV (reference sequence). In nucleotides, the CDR3 is TGTGCCAGCAGGGCCCTCGGAGACAGGGTGAACACTGAAGCTTTCTTT. It codes for CASRALGDRVNTEAFF.

This chain uses TRBV18 with TRBJ1-1; possible D gene TRBD1, 6 bases. The germline gives CDR1 KGHSH, CDR2 LQKENI. V lost 3 bases and J lost 6, with 17 bases in between. This CDR3 is built from 15 residues. CDR3 sequence reads: CASSPLGAPHAEAFF. The CDR3 DNA reads as TGTGCCAGCTCACCTTTGGGGGCCCCTCATGCTGAAGCTTTCTTT.

The chain is built from TRBV27 and TRBJ2-3; TRBD2 matches 10 bases. Germline assignment: CDR1 MNHEY and CDR2 SMNVEV (reference sequence). The J segment lost 5 bases and the V segment lost 6 bases, leaving 8 bases of the junction unmatched. CDR3 length: 15 amino acids. The CDR3 sequence is CASRLRLAGEDTQYF. The CDR3 coding sequence is TGTGCCAGCAGACTAAGGCTAGCGGGAGAAGATACGCAGTATTTT.

V gene TRBV19 combines with J gene TRBJ2-7; 7 nucleotides line up with TRBD1. The junction had 11 bases not matched to a gene; V was cut back by 7 bases and J by 2 bases. The CDR3 loop spans 15 amino acids. Germline CDR1 is LNHDA and CDR2 is SQIVND (reference sequence). The CDR3, as DNA: TGTGCCAGTAACCCCCCGGGACAGAGGCCCTACGAGCAGTACTTC. It translates to CASNPPGQRPYEQYF. The whole variable domain, remainder taken from reference TRBV19 and TRBJ2-7, is DGGITQSPKYLFRKEGQNVTLSCEQNLNHDAMYWYRQDPGQGLRLIYYSQIVNDFQKGDIAEGYSVSREKKESFPLTVTSAQKNPTAFYLCASNPPGQRPYEQYFGPGTRLTVT.

The genes are TRBV7-2 and TRBJ2-3; 8 nucleotides match TRBD2. CDR1 and CDR2 from the germline V gene are SGHTA and FQGNSA. V lost 2 bases and J lost 6; bases outside the gene matches: 7. This CDR3 region has 15 residues. CDR3 protein: CASSLKRESDDTQYF. For the CDR3, the DNA is TGTGCCAGCAGCTTAAAGCGGGAGAGCGACGATACGCAGTATTTT.

This rearrangement joins TRBV28 to TRBJ2-7; TRBD2 matches 12 bases. V lost 3 bases, J lost 1 base, and 10 bases stayed unmatched. The CDR3 consists of 18 residues. From germline, CDR1 is MDHEN and CDR2 SYDVKM. The CDR3 bases are TGTGCCAGCAGTTTTTGGTATCCGGGACTAGCGGGTTCCTACGAGCAGTACTTC. This gives the protein CASSFWYPGLAGSYEQYF.

The V call is TRBV6-6, the J call TRBJ2-1, with D perhaps TRBD2 (5 bases). Germline assignment: CDR1 MNHNY and CDR2 SVGAGI (reference sequence). The CDR3 is 13 residues long. Trimming cost V 4 bases and J 8 bases, with 12 bases left between them. The CDR3 bases are TGTGCCAGCAGTTCCGTTAGCGCGGATGAGCAGTTCTTC. This codes for CASSSVSADEQFF.

The chain combines TRBV28 with TRBJ1-2, with D maybe TRBD1 (6 bases). The CDR3 length is 13 residues. Deletions cut 7 bases from V and 5 bases from J, with 14 bases between. Germline V lookup: CDR1 MDHEN, CDR2 SYDVKM. The CDR3 coding sequence is TGTGCCAGCATCCCGACAGGACCTTATGGCTACACCTTC. It encodes CASIPTGPYGYTF.

The chain employs TRBV2 and TRBJ2-7; D is perhaps TRBD2 (6 bases). Germline assignment: CDR1 SNHLY and CDR2 FYNNEI. CDR3 length: 15 amino acids. The V gene lost 2 bases and the J gene lost 2 bases, with 13 bases spanning the gap. The CDR3 sequence is CASSEKGGTPYEQYF. The DNA of the CDR3 is TGTGCCAGCAGTGAAAAGGGCGGGACCCCCTACGAGCAGTACTTC.

In DNA form, the CDR3 reads TGTGCCAGCAGCCTGTCGATGGGGGAGCTGTTTTTT. It codes for CASSLSMGELFF. The rearrangement links TRBV7-2 to TRBJ2-2; D unresolved. The germline V gene encodes CDR1 SGHTA and CDR2 FQGNSA. Trimming stripped 5 bases from V and 8 bases from J, with 9 bases between. The CDR3 is 12 residues long.

The V and J genes are TRBV28 and TRBJ2-1, with D possibly being TRBD2 (6 bases). This CDR3 has 17 amino acids. Trimming removed 7 bases from V and 1 base from J, with 20 bases in between. The germline V gene has CDR1 MDHEN and CDR2 SYDVKM. The CDR3 loop reads CASISVRRARSYNEQFF. Written as DNA, the CDR3 is TGTGCCAGCATATCGGTCCGGAGGGCGCGATCCTACAATGAGCAGTTCTTC.

V usage is TRBV27 and J usage is TRBJ1-2; weak D call: TRBD1 (6 bases). Germline CDR1 MNHEY, CDR2 SMNVEV (reference sequence). The CDR3 contains 14 residues. The germline V and J ends were trimmed by 7 bases and 5 bases, with 17 bases remaining between them. For the CDR3, the DNA is TGTGCCAGCATGGAGGGCAGGGGTTTGTATGGCTACACCTTC. Translation gives CASMEGRGLYGYTF.

This clone has just a few counts. V usage is TRBV6-1 and J usage is TRBJ2-7; 7 nucleotides align to TRBD2. V was clipped by 3 bases and J by 0 bases; unmatched bases: 2. The germline CDR1 and CDR2 sequences are MNHNS and SASEGT. CDR3 size: 14 residues. The CDR3 protein is CASSDGGSSYEQYF. The CDR3 bases are TGTGCCAGCAGTGATGGCGGGAGCTCCTACGAGCAGTACTTC.

The chain has TRBV7-9 and TRBJ2-2; unclear D gene. The CDR3 runs 15 residues. Trimming left V 3 bases short and J 4 bases short, with 12 bases between. Germline CDR1 SEHNR, CDR2 FQNEAQ (reference sequence). The CDR3 loop is CASSFRGKFTGELFF. In nucleotides, the CDR3 is TGTGCCAGCAGCTTCAGAGGAAAGTTCACCGGGGAGCTGTTTTTT.

V gene TRBV7-2 combines with J gene TRBJ2-1; no definite D call. Trimming shortened V by 4 bases and J by 8 bases, and 15 bases separated the two germline ends. Germline V lookup: CDR1 SGHTA, CDR2 FQGNSA. The CDR3 runs 14 residues. The CDR3 loop reads CASSWLGLSYEQFF. Written as DNA, the CDR3 is TGTGCCAGCAGCTGGCTCGGGCTGTCTTATGAGCAGTTCTTC.

The chain is built from TRBV28 and TRBJ1-4; D unresolved. The CDR3 runs 15 residues. With 4 bases removed from V and 0 bases from J, the gap between germline ends came to 9 bases. The germline V gene has CDR1 MDHEN and CDR2 SYDVKM. The CDR3 sequence: CASSCRKATNEKLFF. As DNA, the CDR3 is TGTGCCAGCAGTTGCCGCAAGGCAACTAATGAAAAACTGTTTTTT.

V gene TRBV15 combines with J gene TRBJ2-7; D may correspond to TRBD1 or TRBD2 (6 bases each). Germline V gives CDR1 LNHNV, CDR2 YYDKDF (reference sequence). This CDR3 is built from 16 residues. Deletions cut 5 bases from V and 2 bases from J, with 19 bases between. CDR3 protein: CATSGGPGRRPYEQYF. The CDR3 DNA follows: TGTGCCACCAGCGGGGGGCCCGGACGGAGGCCCTACGAGCAGTACTTC.

The chain carries TRBV21-1 and TRBJ1-4. TRBV21-1 is a documented pseudogene. This CDR3 has 14 amino acids. The CDR3 region has the DNA TGTGCCAGCAGCAAAGGCAGGGGAGGGAGGAAACTGTTTTTT. It specifies CASSKGRGGRKLFF.